These 19 T cell receptor beta chains were sequenced from one sample in a study of cytomegalovirus exposure and HLA in healthy donors. Both 60 Vbeta primers and 13 Jbeta primers went into the PCR. Sequenced by immunoSEQ multiplex PCR; TCRdb stores in-frame clones only, minus some. This sample has 100,000 to 150,000 clones, with more than 15% found just once. The source material was PBMCs. These receptors were taken from a female donor in good health and CMV-seropositive.

The genes are TRBV6-1 and TRBJ1-4; D is undetermined. Trimming shortened V by 2 bases and J by 8 bases, and 15 bases separated the two germline ends. This CDR3 is built from 15 residues. Germline CDR1 is MNHNS and CDR2 is SASEGT. CDR3 nucleotide sequence: TGTGCCAGCAGTGAACGAGGCGGGGTGTGGGAAAAACTGTTTTTT. It is translated as CASSERGGVWEKLFF.

CDR3 sequence reads: CASSFLQGDGYTF. CDR3 coding DNA: TGTGCCAGCAGCTTCCTCCAGGGGGATGGCTACACCTTC. This chain joins TRBV5-8 and TRBJ1-2; 7 bases align to TRBD1. V was pared by 2 bases and J by 6 bases, with 4 bases of the junction left unmatched. Germline values: CDR1 SGHTS, CDR2 YDEGEE. The CDR3 runs 13 residues.

The CDR3 DNA is TGCAGCCCGTACCGGGTTTCCTATGGCTACACCTTC. Translated, it gives CSPYRVSYGYTF. This sequence joins TRBV29-1 and TRBJ1-2, with D uncertain. The V end was cut by 8 bases, the J end by 4 bases, with 14 bases between. This CDR3 contains 12 residues. CDR1 is SQVTM, CDR2 ANQGSEA, per germline.

As concerns this clone: Mismatch with germline at one junction end may stem from a read error. The chain has TRBV25-1 and TRBJ1-1, with D uncertain. Germline CDR1 MGHDK, CDR2 SYGVNS. This CDR3 has 13 amino acids. The CDR3 nucleotides read TGTGCCAGAAGTGACCGGTTTGGCACTGAAGCTTTCTTT. Protein: CARSDRFGTEAFF. The variable domain in full, completed from reference TRBV25-1 and TRBJ1-1, reads EADIYQTPRYLVIGTGKKITLECSQTMGHDKMYWYQQDPGMELHLIHYSYGVNSTEKGDLSSESTVSRIRTEHFPLTLESARPSHTSQYLCARSDRFGTEAFFGQGTRLTVV.

In its sample, this clone was seen a few times. This rearrangement joins TRBV5-4 to TRBJ2-5; 10 bases map to TRBD2. CDR1 and CDR2 from the germline V gene are SGHNT and YYREEE (reference sequence). V trimming: 0 bases; J trimming: 6 bases; junction bases outside the gene matches: 5. The CDR3 has 15 amino acids. The CDR3 sequence: CASSLVLAGIQTQYF. As DNA, the CDR3 is TGTGCCAGCAGCTTGGTACTAGCGGGGATACAGACCCAGTACTTC.

V gene TRBV29-1 combines with J gene TRBJ2-6; D perhaps matches TRBD1 (6 bases). The CDR3 runs to 16 residues. V was shortened by 5 bases and J by 1 base, with 15 bases between the two germline ends. Germline V lookup: CDR1 SQVTM, CDR2 ANQGSEA. The CDR3: CSVMGVRGSGANVLTF. In nucleotides, the CDR3 is TGCAGCGTTATGGGGGTAAGGGGGTCTGGGGCCAACGTCCTGACTTTC.

This clone was found a few times. The chain joins TRBV7-2 to TRBJ1-1; 9 bases align to TRBD1. Trimming removed 5 bases from V and 2 bases from J; junction bases left unmatched: 3. Germline V CDR1 and CDR2: SGHTA, FQGNSA. The CDR3 spans 14 residues. The CDR3 coding sequence is TGTGCCAGCAGCGTGGGACAGGGTAACACTGAAGCTTTCTTT. Translating gives CASSVGQGNTEAFF.

This clone was observed a few times. The rearrangement links TRBV19 to TRBJ1-4; D perhaps matches TRBD1 (5 bases). Germline values: CDR1 LNHDA, CDR2 SQIVND (reference sequence). With 3 bases removed from V and 8 bases from J, the gap between germline ends came to 13 bases. The CDR3 has 14 amino acids. This CDR3 is CASSIYQGGEKLFF. DNA of the CDR3: TGTGCCAGTAGTATTTATCAGGGAGGGGAAAAACTGTTTTTT. The whole variable domain, filled in from reference TRBV19 and TRBJ1-4, reads DGGITQSPKYLFRKEGQNVTLSCEQNLNHDAMYWYRQDPGQGLRLIYYSQIVNDFQKGDIAEGYSVSREKKESFPLTVTSAQKNPTAFYLCASSIYQGGEKLFFGSGTQLSVL.

V usage is TRBV13 and J usage is TRBJ2-1; 8 bases agree with TRBD2. The CDR3 contains 20 residues. Germline V lookup: CDR1 PRHDT, CDR2 FYEKMQ (reference sequence). Germline trimming cut 0 bases from V and 3 bases from J; bases unmatched to any gene: 16. CDR3 region: CASSLGFTSGPRGNYNEQFF. DNA for the CDR3: TGTGCCAGCAGCTTAGGCTTTACTAGCGGACCACGGGGGAACTACAATGAGCAGTTCTTC.

The chain is built from TRBV7-3 and TRBJ2-2; TRBD1 aligns across 11 bases. V shed 5 bases, J shed 2 bases, and the junction held 7 bases outside the gene matches. The CDR3 is made up of 17 amino acids. CDR1 is SGHTA and CDR2 is FQGTGA in the germline V gene. The CDR3 nucleotides are TGTGCCAGCAGCCCTCCCGGGACAGGGGGTAACACCGGGGAGCTGTTTTTT. This encodes CASSPPGTGGNTGELFF.

The chain couples TRBV27 to TRBJ2-3; 9 nucleotides match TRBD1. CDR3 length equals 14 residues. Germline CDR1 reads MNHEY; CDR2 reads SMNVEV (reference sequence). The V gene end was trimmed by 5 bases and the J gene end by 6 bases; junction bases not matched to a gene: 6. CDR3 loop: CASSPQGAPDTQYF. The CDR3 DNA is TGTGCCAGCAGTCCACAGGGGGCGCCTGATACGCAGTATTTT.

The V gene is TRBV7-9, the J gene TRBJ1-1, with no clear D. The CDR3 covers 15 residues. CDR1 and CDR2 (germline): SEHNR, FQNEAQ (reference sequence). Trimming stripped 5 bases from V and 2 bases from J, with 15 bases between. Here the CDR3 reads CASSPRGGPNTEAFF. The CDR3 coding sequence is TGTGCCAGCAGCCCGCGGGGAGGCCCCAACACTGAAGCTTTCTTT.

This clone was found a few times. An end of the junction differs from the germline gene, which may be a read error. V gene TRBV5-1 combines with J gene TRBJ2-1; D possibly corresponds to TRBD1 (6 bases). Per germline, CDR1 SGHRS and CDR2 YFSETQ. CDR3 length: 14 amino acids. The chain's CDR3 is CASREQGLSEKEIF. In DNA form, the CDR3 reads TGCGCCAGCAGGGAACAGGGCCTGTCTGAAAAGGAGATCTTC.

This clone has a handful of counts. This sequence joins TRBV7-2 and TRBJ1-1, with D possibly TRBD1 on 6 matching bases. Germline-derived CDR1 and CDR2 are SGHTA and FQGNSA. The CDR3 loop spans 13 amino acids. V shed 3 bases and J shed 3 bases, with 8 bases lying between them. CDR3 nucleotide sequence: TGTGCCAGCAGCTTGTACAGGGACACTGAAGCTTTCTTT. Its protein product is CASSLYRDTEAFF.

This sequence joins TRBV4-1 and TRBJ2-7, with D tentatively TRBD1 (5 bases). CDR1 and CDR2 (germline): MGHRA, YSYEKL. CDR3 length equals 16 residues. With 0 bases removed from V and 3 bases from J, the gap between germline ends came to 15 bases. The CDR3 loop is CASSQDRKTEFYEQYF. CDR3 nucleotide sequence: TGCGCCAGCAGCCAAGATCGAAAGACAGAATTCTACGAGCAGTACTTC.

V gene TRBV28 combines with J gene TRBJ2-2; 8 bases are shared with TRBD1. Losses at the gene ends were 6 bases for V and 6 bases for J; bases not matched to a gene: 9. The CDR3 extends over 15 amino acids. CDR1 is MDHEN and CDR2 is SYDVKM in the germline V gene. The DNA for the CDR3 is TGTGCCAGCAGCCTAGACAGGGGTGGGGCCGGGGAGCTGTTTTTT. Residues: CASSLDRGGAGELFF.

The J gene is TRBJ2-3, the V gene TRBV7-2; TRBD2 aligns across 12 bases. Trimming removed 3 bases from V and 5 bases from J; junction bases left unmatched: 3. The CDR3 length is 15 residues. Germline CDR1 is SGHTA and CDR2 is FQGNSA. CDR3 residues: CASSFQLAGGDTQYF. The CDR3 DNA follows: TGTGCCAGCAGCTTCCAACTAGCGGGAGGAGATACGCAGTATTTT.

This clone showed up just a few times. This sequence joins TRBV6-1 and TRBJ1-5, with D possibly matching TRBD1 (5 bases). Germline CDR1 is MNHNS and CDR2 is SASEGT. The length of the CDR3 is 17 residues. Trimming stripped 0 bases from V and 3 bases from J, with 15 bases between. CDR3 coding DNA: TGTGCCAGCAGTGAAGCGCTATATAACAGGAACAATCAGCCCCAGCATTTT. Amino acids: CASSEALYNRNNQPQHF.

This rearrangement joins TRBV7-2 to TRBJ1-1; D unclear. CDR3 size: 18 residues. The V gene's germline CDR1 is SGHTA and CDR2 FQGNSA. Between the trimmed V and J ends, which lost 3 bases and 0 bases, there was a span of 20 bases. CDR3 bases: TGTGCCAGCAGCTTGTCCCAACCCACTCCCGACATGAACACTGAAGCTTTCTTT. Its protein product is CASSLSQPTPDMNTEAFF.